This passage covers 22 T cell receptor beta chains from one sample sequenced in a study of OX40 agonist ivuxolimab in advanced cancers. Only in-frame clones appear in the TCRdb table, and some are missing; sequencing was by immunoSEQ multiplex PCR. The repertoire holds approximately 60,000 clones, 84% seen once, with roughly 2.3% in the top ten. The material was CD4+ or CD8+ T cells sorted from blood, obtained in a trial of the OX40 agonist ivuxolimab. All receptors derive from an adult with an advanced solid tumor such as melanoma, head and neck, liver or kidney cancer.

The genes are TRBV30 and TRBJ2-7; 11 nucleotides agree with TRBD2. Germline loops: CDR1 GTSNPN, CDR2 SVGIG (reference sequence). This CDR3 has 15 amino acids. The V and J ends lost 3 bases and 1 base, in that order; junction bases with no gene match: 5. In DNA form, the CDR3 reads TGTGCCTGGAGCACAGGACTAGCGGGTTCCTACGAGCAGTACTTC. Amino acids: CAWSTGLAGSYEQYF.

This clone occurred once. The CDR3 region is CASSSSPGFGNQPQHF. The CDR3 nucleotides are TGCGCCAGCAGCTCGTCCCCGGGATTTGGCAATCAGCCCCAGCATTTT. The chain is built from TRBV5-1 and TRBJ1-5; D is undetermined. The ends were cut back, 3 bases at V and 2 bases at J, with 15 bases in the middle. Per the germline V gene, CDR1 is SGHRS and CDR2 is YFSETQ. This CDR3 spans 16 amino acids.

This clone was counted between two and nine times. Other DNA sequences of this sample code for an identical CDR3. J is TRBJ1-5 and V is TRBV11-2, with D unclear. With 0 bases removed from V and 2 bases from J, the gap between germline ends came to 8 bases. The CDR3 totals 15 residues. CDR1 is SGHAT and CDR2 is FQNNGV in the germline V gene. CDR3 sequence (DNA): TGTGCCAGCAGCTTAGACCCGGGTCGCAATCAGCCCCAGCATTTT. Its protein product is CASSLDPGRNQPQHF. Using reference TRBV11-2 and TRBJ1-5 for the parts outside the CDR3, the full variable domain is EAGVAQSPRYKIIEKRQSVAFWCNPISGHATLYWYQQILGQGPKLLIQFQNNGVVDDSQLPKDRFSAERLKGVDSTLKIQPAKLEDSAVYLCASSLDPGRNQPQHFGDGTRLSIL.

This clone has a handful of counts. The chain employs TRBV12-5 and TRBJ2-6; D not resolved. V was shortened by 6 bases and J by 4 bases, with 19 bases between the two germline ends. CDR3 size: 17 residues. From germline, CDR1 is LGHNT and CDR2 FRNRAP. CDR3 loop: CASGRLGFRSGANVLTF. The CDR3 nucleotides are TGTGCTAGTGGCCGGCTAGGGTTTCGGTCCGGGGCCAACGTCCTGACTTTC.

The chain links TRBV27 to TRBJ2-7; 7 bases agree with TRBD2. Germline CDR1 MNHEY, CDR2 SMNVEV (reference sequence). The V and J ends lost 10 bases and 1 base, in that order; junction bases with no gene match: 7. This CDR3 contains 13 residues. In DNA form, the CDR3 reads TGTGCCACCCACCGCGGGGGATCCTACGAGCAGTACTTC. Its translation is CATHRGGSYEQYF.

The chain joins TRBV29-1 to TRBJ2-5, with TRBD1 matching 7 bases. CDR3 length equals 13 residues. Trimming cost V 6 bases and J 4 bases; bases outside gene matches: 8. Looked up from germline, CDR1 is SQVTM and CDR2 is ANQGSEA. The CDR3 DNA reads TGCAGCGTGGTCGGGGCAGGGGGAGAGACCCAGTACTTC. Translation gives CSVVGAGGETQYF. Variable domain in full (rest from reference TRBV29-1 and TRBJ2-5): SAVISQKPSRDICQRGTSLTIQCQVDSQVTMMFWYRQQPGQSLTLIATANQGSEATYESGFVIDKFPISRPNLTFSTLTVSNMSPEDSSIYLCSVVGAGGETQYFGPGTRLLVL.

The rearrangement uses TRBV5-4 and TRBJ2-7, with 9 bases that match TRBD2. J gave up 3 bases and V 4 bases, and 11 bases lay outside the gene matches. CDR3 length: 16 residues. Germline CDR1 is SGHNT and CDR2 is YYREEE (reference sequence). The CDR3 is CASSPGLRLADYEQYF. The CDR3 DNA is TGTGCCAGCAGCCCAGGACTTAGACTAGCGGACTACGAGCAGTACTTC.

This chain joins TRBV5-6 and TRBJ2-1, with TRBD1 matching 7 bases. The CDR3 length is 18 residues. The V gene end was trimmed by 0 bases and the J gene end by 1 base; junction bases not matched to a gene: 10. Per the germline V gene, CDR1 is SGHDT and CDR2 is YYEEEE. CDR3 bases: TGTGCCAGCAGCTTGGTGACGACAGGGATTAATTCCTACAATGAGCAGTTCTTC. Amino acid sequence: CASSLVTTGINSYNEQFF.

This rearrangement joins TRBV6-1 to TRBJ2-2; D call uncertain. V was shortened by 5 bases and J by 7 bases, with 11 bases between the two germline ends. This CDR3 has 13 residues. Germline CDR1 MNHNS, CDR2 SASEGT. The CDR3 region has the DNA TGTGCCAGCAGTTATCCCCTGAGCGGGGAGCTGTTTTTT. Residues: CASSYPLSGELFF.

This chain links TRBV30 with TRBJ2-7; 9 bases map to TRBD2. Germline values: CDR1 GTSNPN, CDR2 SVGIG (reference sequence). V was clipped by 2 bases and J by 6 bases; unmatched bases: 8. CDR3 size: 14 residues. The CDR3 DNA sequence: TGTGCCTGGAGTACGACTAGCGGTATATCCGAGCAGTACTTC. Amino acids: CAWSTTSGISEQYF.

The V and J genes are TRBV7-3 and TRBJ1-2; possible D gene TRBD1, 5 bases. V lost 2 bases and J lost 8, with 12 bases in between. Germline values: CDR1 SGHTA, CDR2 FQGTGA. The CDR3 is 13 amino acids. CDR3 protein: CASSLGGWRGYTF. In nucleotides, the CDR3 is TGTGCCAGCAGCTTAGGGGGTTGGCGGGGCTACACCTTC.

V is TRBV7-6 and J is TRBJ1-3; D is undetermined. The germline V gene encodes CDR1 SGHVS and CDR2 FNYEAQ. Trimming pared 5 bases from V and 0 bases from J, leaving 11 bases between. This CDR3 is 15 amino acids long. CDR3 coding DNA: TGTGCCAGCAGCCCGACGAGAATCTCTGGAAACACCATATATTTT. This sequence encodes CASSPTRISGNTIYF.

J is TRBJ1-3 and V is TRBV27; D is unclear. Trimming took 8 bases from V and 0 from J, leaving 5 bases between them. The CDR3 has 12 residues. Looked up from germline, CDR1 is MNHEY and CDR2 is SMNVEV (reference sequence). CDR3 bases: TGTGCCAGCTGGAGCTCTGGAAACACCATATATTTT. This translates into CASWSSGNTIYF.

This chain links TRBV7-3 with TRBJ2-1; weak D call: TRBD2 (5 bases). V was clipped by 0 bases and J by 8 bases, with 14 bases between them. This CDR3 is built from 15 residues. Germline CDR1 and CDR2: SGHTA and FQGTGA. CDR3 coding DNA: TGTGCCAGCAGCTTAACGTTAACCGGGGTTGATGAGCAGTTCTTC. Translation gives CASSLTLTGVDEQFF.

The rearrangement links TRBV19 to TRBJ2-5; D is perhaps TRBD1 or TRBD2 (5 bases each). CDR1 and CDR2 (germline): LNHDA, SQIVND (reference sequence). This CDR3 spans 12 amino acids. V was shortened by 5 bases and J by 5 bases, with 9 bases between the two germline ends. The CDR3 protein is CASSYRRETQYF. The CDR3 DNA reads TGTGCCAGTAGTTACAGGAGGGAGACCCAGTACTTC.

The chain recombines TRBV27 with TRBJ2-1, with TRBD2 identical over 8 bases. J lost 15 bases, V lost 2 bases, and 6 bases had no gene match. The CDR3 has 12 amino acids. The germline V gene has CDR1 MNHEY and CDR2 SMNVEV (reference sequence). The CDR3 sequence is CASSLNSGKLFF. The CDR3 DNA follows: TGTGCCAGCAGTTTAAATAGCGGGAAACTGTTCTTC.

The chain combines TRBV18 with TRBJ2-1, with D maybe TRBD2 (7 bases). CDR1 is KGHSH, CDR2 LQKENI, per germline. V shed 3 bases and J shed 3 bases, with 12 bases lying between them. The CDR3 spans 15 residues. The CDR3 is CASSPKGGDYNEQFF. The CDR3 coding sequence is TGTGCCAGCTCACCCAAGGGGGGGGACTACAATGAGCAGTTCTTC. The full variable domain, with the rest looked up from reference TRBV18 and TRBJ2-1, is NAGVMQNPRHLVRRRGQEARLRCSPMKGHSHVYWYRQLPEEGLKFMVYLQKENIIDESGMPKERFSAEFPKEGPSILRIQQVVRGDSAAYFCASSPKGGDYNEQFFGPGTRLTVL.

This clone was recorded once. CDR3 in amino acids: CSVGTGTADTQYF. CDR3 in DNA: TGCAGCGTTGGGACAGGGACAGCAGATACGCAGTATTTT. The J gene is TRBJ2-3, the V gene TRBV29-1; 8 nucleotides align to TRBD1. Germline trimming cut 4 bases from V and 4 bases from J; bases unmatched to any gene: 4. The germline CDR1 and CDR2 sequences are SQVTM and ANQGSEA. The CDR3 runs 13 residues.

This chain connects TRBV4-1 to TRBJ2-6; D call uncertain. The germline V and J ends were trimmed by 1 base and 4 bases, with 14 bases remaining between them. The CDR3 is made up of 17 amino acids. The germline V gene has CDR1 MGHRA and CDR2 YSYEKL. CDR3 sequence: CASSQGWASSGANVLTF. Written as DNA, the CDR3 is TGCGCCAGCAGCCAAGGATGGGCGTCCTCCGGGGCCAACGTCCTGACTTTC.

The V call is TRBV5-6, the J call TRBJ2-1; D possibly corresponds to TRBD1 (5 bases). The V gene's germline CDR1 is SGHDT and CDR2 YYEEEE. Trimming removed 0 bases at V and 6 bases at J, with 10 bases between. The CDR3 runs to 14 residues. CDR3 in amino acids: CASSLASGSNEQFF. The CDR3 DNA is TGTGCCAGCAGCTTGGCGTCAGGGTCCAATGAGCAGTTCTTC.

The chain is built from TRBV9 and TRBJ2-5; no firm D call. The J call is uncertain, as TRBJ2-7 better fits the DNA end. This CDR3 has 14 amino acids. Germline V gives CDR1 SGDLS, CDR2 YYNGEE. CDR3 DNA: TGTGCCAGCAGCGACCAGGCGTTCTCCTACGAGCAGTACTTC. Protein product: CASSDQAFSYEQYF.

The DNA of the CDR3 is TGCGCCAGCAGTTGGAGACCGGGACAGGGGGCCTACGAGCAGTACTTC. It encodes CASSWRPGQGAYEQYF. This chain joins TRBV5-1 and TRBJ2-7; 11 positions match TRBD1. The CDR3 consists of 16 residues. Germline V lookup: CDR1 SGHRS, CDR2 YFSETQ. Unmatched junction bases numbered 9, after V lost 5 bases and J lost 2 bases.